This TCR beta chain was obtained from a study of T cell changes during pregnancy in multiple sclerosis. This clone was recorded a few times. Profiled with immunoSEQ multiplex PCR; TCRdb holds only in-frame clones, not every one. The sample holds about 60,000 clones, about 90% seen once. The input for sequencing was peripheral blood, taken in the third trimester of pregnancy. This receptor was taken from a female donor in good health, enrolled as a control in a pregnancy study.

CDR3 residues: CASSEGTAYGYTF. For the CDR3, the DNA is TGTGCCAGCAGTGAGGGGACAGCGTATGGCTACACCTTC. V gene TRBV25-1 combines with J gene TRBJ1-2, with 7 bases identical to TRBD1. This CDR3 comprises 13 residues. V trimming: 3 bases; J trimming: 5 bases; junction bases outside the gene matches: 3. Germline CDR1 and CDR2: MGHDK and SYGVNS.